This note documents a single TCR beta chain sequence. What it binds is unknown. Germline trimming cut 3 bases from V and 8 bases from J; bases unmatched to any gene: 7. Germline-derived CDR1 and CDR2 are MGHRA and YSYEKL. CDR3 size: 14 residues. Via MiXCR, TCRdb re-called the 5' RACE reads, giving one row per CDR3 protein. This table holds about 560,000 distinct CDR3 sequences, approximately 19% found once. The sample belongs to a study of T-cell memory formation after mild COVID-19. Study-wide results and limits: In pre-infection memory, a portion of responding clones appeared, which suggested that cross-reactive memory joined. A balance of CD4 and CD8 characterized clones contracting day 15 to 85, whereas later expanders leaned CD4+.

This chain links TRBV4-1 with TRBJ1-1, with 9 bases that match TRBD1. This TCR was recovered from an adult woman who had mild COVID-19 (a few samples of this study predate the infection). Cell type and time point are not known. Sequenced input: PBMCs or a T cell subset sorted from them (not recorded which). For the CDR3, the DNA is TGCGCCAGCAGCCACGCCGGGACAGGGTGGGAAGCTTTCTTT. Translating it yields CASSHAGTGWEAFF.